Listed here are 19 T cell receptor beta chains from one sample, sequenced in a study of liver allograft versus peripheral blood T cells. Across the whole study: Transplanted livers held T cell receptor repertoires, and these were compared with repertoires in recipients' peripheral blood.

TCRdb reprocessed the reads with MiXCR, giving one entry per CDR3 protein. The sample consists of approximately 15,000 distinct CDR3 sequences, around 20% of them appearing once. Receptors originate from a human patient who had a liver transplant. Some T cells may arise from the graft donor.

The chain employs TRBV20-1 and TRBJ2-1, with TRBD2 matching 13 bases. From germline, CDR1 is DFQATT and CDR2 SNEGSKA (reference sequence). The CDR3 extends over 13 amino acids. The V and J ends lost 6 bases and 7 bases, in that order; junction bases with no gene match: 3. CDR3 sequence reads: CSAGLAGVNEQFF. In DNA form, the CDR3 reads TGCAGTGCCGGACTAGCGGGAGTAAATGAGCAGTTCTTC.

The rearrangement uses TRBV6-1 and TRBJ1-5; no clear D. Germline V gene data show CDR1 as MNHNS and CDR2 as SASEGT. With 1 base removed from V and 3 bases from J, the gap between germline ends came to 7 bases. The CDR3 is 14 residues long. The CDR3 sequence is CASSEEGVNQPQHF. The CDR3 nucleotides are TGTGCCAGCAGTGAAGAGGGAGTCAATCAGCCCCAGCATTTT.

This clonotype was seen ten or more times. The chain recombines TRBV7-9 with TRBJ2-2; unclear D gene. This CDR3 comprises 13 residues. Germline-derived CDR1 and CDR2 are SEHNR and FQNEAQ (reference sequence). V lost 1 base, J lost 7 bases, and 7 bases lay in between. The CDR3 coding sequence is TGTGCCAGCAGCTTAGGGAGTTTCGGGGAGCTGTTTTTT. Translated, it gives CASSLGSFGELFF.

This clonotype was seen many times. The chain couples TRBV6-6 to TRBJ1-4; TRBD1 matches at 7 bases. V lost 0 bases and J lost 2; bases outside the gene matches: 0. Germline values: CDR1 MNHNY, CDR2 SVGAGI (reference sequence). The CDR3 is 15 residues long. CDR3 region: CASSYSTGTNEKLFF. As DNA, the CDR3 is TGTGCCAGCAGTTACTCGACAGGGACTAATGAAAAACTGTTTTTT.

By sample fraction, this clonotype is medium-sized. This CDR3 is CASSLGQGASNYGYTF. In DNA form, the CDR3 reads TGTGCCAGCTCCCTAGGACAGGGGGCGAGTAACTATGGCTACACCTTC. This chain joins TRBV18 and TRBJ1-2; TRBD1 matches 11 bases. V lost 6 bases and J lost 1; bases outside the gene matches: 7. Germline CDR1 and CDR2: KGHSH and LQKENI. The CDR3 has 16 residues.

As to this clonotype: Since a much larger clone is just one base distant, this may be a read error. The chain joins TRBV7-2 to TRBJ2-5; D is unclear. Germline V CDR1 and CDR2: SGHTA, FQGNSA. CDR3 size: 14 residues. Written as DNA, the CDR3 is TGTGCCAGCAGCTTGGCCAGAGCTCAAGAGACCCGGTACTTC. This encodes CASSLARAQETRYF.

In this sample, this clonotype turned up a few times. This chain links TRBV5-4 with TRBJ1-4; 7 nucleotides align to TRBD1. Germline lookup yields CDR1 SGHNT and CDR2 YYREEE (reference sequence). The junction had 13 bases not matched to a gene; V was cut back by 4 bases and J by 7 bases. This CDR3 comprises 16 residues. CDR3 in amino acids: CASSPGTASESEKLFF. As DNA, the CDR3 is TGTGCCAGCAGCCCCGGGACAGCCTCGGAGAGTGAAAAACTGTTTTTT.

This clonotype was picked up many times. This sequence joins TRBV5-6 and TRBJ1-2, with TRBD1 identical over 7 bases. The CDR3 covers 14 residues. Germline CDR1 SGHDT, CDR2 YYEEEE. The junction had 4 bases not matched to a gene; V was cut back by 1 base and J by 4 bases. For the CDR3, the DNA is TGTGCCAGCAGCTTGTCGCAGGGGGGCTATGGCTACACCTTC. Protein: CASSLSQGGYGYTF.

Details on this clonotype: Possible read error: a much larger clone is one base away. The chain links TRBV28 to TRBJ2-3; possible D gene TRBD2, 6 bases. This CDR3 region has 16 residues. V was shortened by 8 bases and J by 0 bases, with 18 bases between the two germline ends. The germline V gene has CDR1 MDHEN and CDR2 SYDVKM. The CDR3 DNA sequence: TGTGCCAGCTCACCAAGGCGGGATGGGAGCACAGATACGCAGTATTTT. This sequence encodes CASSPRRDGSTDTQYF.

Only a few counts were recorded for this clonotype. DNA of the CDR3: TGTGCCTGGAGTGCCATCGTTGGGGCCAGCACTGAAGCTTTCTTT. Amino acids: CAWSAIVGASTEAFF. V is TRBV30 and J is TRBJ1-1; possible D gene TRBD1, 5 bases. The germline gives CDR1 GTSNPN, CDR2 SVGIG (reference sequence). This CDR3 region has 15 residues. Trimming left V 1 base short and J 4 bases short, with 16 bases between.

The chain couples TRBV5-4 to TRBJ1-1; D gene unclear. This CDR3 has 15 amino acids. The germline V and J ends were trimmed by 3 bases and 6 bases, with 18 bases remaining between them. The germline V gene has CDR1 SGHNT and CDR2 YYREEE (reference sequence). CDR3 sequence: CASSSGSDGYAEAFF. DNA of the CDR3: TGTGCCAGCAGCTCCGGGTCCGACGGGTACGCTGAAGCTTTCTTT.

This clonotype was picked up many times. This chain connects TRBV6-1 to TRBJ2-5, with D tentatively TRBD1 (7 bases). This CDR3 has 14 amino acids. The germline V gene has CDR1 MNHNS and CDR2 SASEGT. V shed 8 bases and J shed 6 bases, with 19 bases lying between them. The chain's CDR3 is CASSGMEGAKTQYF. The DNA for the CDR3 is TGTGCCAGCTCTGGCATGGAGGGGGCAAAGACCCAGTACTTC.

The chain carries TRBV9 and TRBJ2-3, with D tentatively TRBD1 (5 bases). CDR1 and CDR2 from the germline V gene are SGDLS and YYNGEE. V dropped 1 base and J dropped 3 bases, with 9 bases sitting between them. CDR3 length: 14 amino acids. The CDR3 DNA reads TGTGCCAGCAGCGTACTGCAGGGAACAGATACGCAGTATTTT. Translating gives CASSVLQGTDTQYF.

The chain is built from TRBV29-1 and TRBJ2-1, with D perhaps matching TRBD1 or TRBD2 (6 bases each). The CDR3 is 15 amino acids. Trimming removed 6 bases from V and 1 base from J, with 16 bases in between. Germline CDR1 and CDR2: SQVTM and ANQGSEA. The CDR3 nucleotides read TGCAGCGTAGCCGACAGGACTAAATCCTACAATGAGCAGTTCTTC. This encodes CSVADRTKSYNEQFF.

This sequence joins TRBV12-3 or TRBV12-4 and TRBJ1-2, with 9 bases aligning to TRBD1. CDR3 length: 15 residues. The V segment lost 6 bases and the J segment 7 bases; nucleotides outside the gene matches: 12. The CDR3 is CASSLKQTGGVGYTF. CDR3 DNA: TGTGCCAGCAGCTTGAAACAGACAGGGGGAGTTGGCTACACCTTC.

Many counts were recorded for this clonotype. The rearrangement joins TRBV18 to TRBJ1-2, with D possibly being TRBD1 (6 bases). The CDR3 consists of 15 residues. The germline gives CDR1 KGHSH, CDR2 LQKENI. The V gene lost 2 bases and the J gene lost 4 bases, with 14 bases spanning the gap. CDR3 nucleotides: TGTGCCAGCTCACCATCGGACAGCCAGGCCTATGGCTACACCTTC. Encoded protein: CASSPSDSQAYGYTF.

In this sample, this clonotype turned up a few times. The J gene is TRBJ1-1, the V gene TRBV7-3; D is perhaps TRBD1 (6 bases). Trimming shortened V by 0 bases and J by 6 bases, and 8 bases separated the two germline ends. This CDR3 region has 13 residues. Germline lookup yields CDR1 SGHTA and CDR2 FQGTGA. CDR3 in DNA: TGTGCCAGCAGCTTAACGCACAGGGCTGAAGCTTTCTTT. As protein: CASSLTHRAEAFF.

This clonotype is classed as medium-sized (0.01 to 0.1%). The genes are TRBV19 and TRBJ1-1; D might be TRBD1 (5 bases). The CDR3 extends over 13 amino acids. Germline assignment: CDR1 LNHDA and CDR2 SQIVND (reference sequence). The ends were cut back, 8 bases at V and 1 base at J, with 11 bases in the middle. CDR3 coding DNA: TGTGCCAGTGGGACGCAGGCGAACACTGAAGCTTTCTTT. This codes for CASGTQANTEAFF.

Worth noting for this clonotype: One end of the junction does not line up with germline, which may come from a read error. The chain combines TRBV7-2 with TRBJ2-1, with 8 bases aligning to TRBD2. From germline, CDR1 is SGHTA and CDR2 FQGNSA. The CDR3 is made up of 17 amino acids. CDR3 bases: TGTGCCAGAAGCTTGTTCGAGGGACTAGAGGGAGGTTGCGAGCAGTTCTTC. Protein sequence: CARSLFEGLEGGCEQFF. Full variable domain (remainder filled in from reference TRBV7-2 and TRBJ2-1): GAGVSQSPSNKVTEKGKDVELRCDPISGHTALYWYRQSLGQGLEFLIYFQGNSAPDKSGLPSDRFSAERTGGSVSTLTIQRTQQEDSAVYLCARSLFEGLEGGCEQFFGPGTRLTVL.